The present TCR beta chain was sequenced within a study of blood T cell repertoires in COVID-19. About the study: Both acute and convalescent COVID-19 samples were obtained from the United States, Italy and Spain.

The V end lost 2 bases, the J end lost 8 bases, and 9 bases lay between the germline ends. This CDR3 is 12 amino acids long. The authors' processing: Reference gene primer amplification gave estimated nucleated cell counts. The method was immunoSEQ multiplex PCR; TCRdb's version includes in-frame clones alone and lacks a portion of them. That table gives V, J and clone size, and the DNA gave D and trimming. The data contain tens of thousands of clones, roughly 78% of them seen just once; the ten biggest clones take up roughly 7.3%. The rearrangement joins TRBV12-3 or TRBV12-4 to TRBJ1-2; D remains unclear. The sequencing input was peripheral blood. The TCR was taken from a human donor in a cohort sampled during active COVID-19. The CDR3 DNA reads as TGTGCCAGCAGTTTATCCCGGGAGGGCTACACCTTC. Translating gives CASSLSREGYTF.